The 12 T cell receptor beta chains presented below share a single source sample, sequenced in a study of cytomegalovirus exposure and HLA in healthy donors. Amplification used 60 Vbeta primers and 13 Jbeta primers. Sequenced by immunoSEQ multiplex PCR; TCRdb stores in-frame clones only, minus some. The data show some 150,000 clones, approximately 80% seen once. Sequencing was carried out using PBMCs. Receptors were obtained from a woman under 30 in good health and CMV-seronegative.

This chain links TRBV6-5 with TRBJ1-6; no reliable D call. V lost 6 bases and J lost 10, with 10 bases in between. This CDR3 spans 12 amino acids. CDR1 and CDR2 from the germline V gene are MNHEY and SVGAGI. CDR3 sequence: CASREATSPLHF. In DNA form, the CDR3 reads TGTGCCAGCAGGGAGGCGACCTCACCCCTCCACTTT.

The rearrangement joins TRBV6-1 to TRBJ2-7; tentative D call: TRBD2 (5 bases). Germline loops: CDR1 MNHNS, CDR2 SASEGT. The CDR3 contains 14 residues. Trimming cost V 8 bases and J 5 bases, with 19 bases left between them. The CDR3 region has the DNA TGTGCCAGCTGGGCCGGGGTTAATCGGAACGAGCAGTACTTC. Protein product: CASWAGVNRNEQYF.

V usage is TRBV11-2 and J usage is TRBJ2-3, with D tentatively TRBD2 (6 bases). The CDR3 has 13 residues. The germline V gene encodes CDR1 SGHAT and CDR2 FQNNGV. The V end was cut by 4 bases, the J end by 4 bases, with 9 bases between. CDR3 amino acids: CASSSSVADTQYF. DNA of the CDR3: TGTGCCAGCAGCTCTAGCGTCGCAGATACGCAGTATTTT.

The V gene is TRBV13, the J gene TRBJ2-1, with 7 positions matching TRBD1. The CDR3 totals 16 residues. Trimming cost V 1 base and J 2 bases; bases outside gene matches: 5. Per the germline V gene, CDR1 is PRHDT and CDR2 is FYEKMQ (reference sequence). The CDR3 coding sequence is TGTGCCAGCAGCTTAGACCAGGGGGTAGCCTACAATGAGCAGTTCTTC. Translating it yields CASSLDQGVAYNEQFF.

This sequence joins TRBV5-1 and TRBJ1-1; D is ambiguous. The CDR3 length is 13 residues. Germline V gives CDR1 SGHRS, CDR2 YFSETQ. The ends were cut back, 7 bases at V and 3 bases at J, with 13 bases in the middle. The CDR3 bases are TGCGCCAGCCGAGTCGGTCTCGACACTGAAGCTTTCTTT. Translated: CASRVGLDTEAFF.

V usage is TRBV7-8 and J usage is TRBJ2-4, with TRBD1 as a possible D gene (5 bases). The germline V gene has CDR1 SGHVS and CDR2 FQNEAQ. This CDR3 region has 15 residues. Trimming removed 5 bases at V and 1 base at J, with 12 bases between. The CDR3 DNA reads TGTGCCAGCAGCACGGCAGGGTTTGCCAAAAACATTCAGTACTTC. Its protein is CASSTAGFAKNIQYF.

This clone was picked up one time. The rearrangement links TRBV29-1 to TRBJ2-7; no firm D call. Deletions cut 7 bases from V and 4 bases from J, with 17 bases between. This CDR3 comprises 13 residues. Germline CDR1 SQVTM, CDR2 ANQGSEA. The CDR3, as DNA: TGCAGCGCTAGTAAGAATCCCCTGTACGAGCAGTACTTC. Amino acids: CSASKNPLYEQYF.

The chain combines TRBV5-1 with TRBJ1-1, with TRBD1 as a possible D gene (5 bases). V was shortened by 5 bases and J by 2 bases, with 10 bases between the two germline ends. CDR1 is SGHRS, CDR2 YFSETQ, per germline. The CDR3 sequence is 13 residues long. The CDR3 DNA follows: TGCGCCAGCAGTTTTGACAGCAACACTGAAGCTTTCTTT. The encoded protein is CASSFDSNTEAFF.

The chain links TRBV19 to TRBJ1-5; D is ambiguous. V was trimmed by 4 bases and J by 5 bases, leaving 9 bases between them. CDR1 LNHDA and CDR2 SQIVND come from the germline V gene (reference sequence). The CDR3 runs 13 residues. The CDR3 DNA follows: TGTGCCAGTAGTAGGTCAAGAGATCAGCCCCAGCATTTT. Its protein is CASSRSRDQPQHF.

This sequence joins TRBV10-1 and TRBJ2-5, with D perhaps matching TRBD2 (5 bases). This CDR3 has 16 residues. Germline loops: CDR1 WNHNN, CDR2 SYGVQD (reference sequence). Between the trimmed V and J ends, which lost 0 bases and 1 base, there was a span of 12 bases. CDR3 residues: CASSESTGEAQETQYF. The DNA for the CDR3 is TGCGCCAGCAGTGAGTCAACCGGGGAAGCCCAAGAGACCCAGTACTTC.

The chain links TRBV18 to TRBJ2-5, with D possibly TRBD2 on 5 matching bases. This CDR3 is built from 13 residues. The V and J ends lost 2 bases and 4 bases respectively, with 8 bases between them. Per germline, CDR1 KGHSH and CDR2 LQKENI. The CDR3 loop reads CASSPVGVETQYF. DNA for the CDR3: TGTGCCAGCTCACCAGTGGGAGTAGAGACCCAGTACTTC.

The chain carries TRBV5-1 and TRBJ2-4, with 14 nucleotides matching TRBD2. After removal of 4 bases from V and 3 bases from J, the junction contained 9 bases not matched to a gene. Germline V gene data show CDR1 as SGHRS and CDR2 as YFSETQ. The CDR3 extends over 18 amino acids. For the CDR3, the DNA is TGCGCCAGCAGCCTAGGGACTAGCGGGAGTTCGGACAAAAACATTCAGTACTTC. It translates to CASSLGTSGSSDKNIQYF.